This T cell receptor (beta chain) was sequenced for a study of blood T cell repertoires in COVID-19. Turning to the study itself: The United States, Italy and Spain supplied acute and convalescent COVID-19 samples.

Some clones are missing from TCRdb's copy, which holds only in-frame ones; the method was immunoSEQ multiplex PCR. The sample records some 280,000 clones, about 91% being singletons. V lost 4 bases to trimming and J lost 3 bases, with 15 bases between them. This CDR3 contains 15 residues. Germline CDR1 is MNHEY and CDR2 is SVGAGI. V gene TRBV6-5 combines with J gene TRBJ1-1; D gene unclear. This receptor was obtained from a woman aged 60-70 years with acute or convalescent COVID-19. Input material: peripheral blood. CDR3 nucleotides: TGTGCCAGCAGTTTCGCCCGGTGGGGAGACACTGAAGCTTTCTTT. Translated: CASSFARWGDTEAFF.